Presented here are 11 T cell receptor beta chains from one specimen sequenced in a study of CD8 T cells in ankylosing spondylitis (TCRdb year 2017). The library was prepared using 5' RACE. The instrument given in TCRdb is Illumina HiSeq 2500. The raw public reads went through TCRdb reprocessing: fastp at Q25, MiXCR clone calling, in-frame beta chains kept. Identical CDR3 protein sequences are pooled into one entry, listed with their most common genes and DNA. The sample table contains about 300,000 distinct CDR3 sequences; only one count was recorded for 11% of them. The ten largest clonotypes hold roughly 9% of the sample. The sample was blood, either unsorted or a sorted T cell fraction (not recorded which). All receptors come from a female donor with ankylosing spondylitis or in good health (not recorded which).

In this sample, this clonotype turned up a few times. The chain links TRBV5-5 to TRBJ1-2; D gene unclear. This CDR3 has 13 residues. V lost 2 bases and J 8 bases, leaving 13 bases between the germline ends. Germline assignment: CDR1 SGHKS and CDR2 YYEKEE (reference sequence). Here the CDR3 DNA reads TGTGCCAGCAGCTTAAGGGTTTTTGAGGGCTACACCTTC. As protein: CASSLRVFEGYTF.

The rearrangement joins TRBV5-1 to TRBJ2-7, with 7 bases identical to TRBD1. Germline-derived CDR1 and CDR2 are SGHRS and YFSETQ. V was clipped by 4 bases and J by 1 base; unmatched bases: 8. This CDR3 has 15 residues. The CDR3 DNA is TGCGCCAGCAGCCCTCCCGGGACAGTATCCTACGAGCAGTACTTC. Residues: CASSPPGTVSYEQYF.

V is TRBV4-2 and J is TRBJ2-5; 11 bases line up with TRBD1. Unmatched junction bases numbered 3, after V lost 4 bases and J lost 5 bases. CDR1 is LGHNA, CDR2 YNFKEQ, per germline. The CDR3 is made up of 14 amino acids. The CDR3, as DNA: TGTGCCAGCAGCCGGGACAGGGGGACGGAGACCCAGTACTTC. Translated, it gives CASSRDRGTETQYF.

Notes on this clonotype: Mismatch with germline at one junction end may stem from a read error. The chain couples TRBV6-5 to TRBJ1-1; D not resolved. The germline V gene has CDR1 MNHEY and CDR2 SVGAGI. The CDR3 covers 12 residues. Here the CDR3 reads CASCYLTAEAFF. Here the CDR3 DNA reads TGTGCCAGCTGTTACTTGACCGCGGAAGCTTTCTTT.

This clonotype was counted many times. The chain recombines TRBV27 with TRBJ2-7, with D unclear. This CDR3 is 13 amino acids long. Trimming cost V 5 bases and J 3 bases, with 11 bases left between them. The germline V gene encodes CDR1 MNHEY and CDR2 SMNVEV (reference sequence). This chain's CDR3 is CASSPHGSYEQYF. DNA of the CDR3: TGTGCCAGCAGTCCCCATGGTAGCTACGAGCAGTACTTC.

In its sample, this clonotype was seen many times. V gene TRBV7-9 combines with J gene TRBJ2-1; D is undetermined. V gave up 5 bases and J gave up 8 bases, with 19 bases separating them. The length of the CDR3 is 15 residues. Germline lookup yields CDR1 SEHNR and CDR2 FQNEAQ (reference sequence). The CDR3 DNA reads TGTGCCAGCAGCGCCGACTTGTCAAGTCGGGATGAGCAGTTCTTC. Translated: CASSADLSSRDEQFF.

This clonotype was recorded at least ten times. V and J are TRBV4-2 and TRBJ2-2, with 7 bases that match TRBD2. Germline assignment: CDR1 LGHNA and CDR2 YNFKEQ. J lost 4 bases, V lost 2 bases, and 7 bases had no gene match. The CDR3 length is 16 residues. Written as DNA, the CDR3 is TGTGCCAGCAGCCAACAAGGAGGGAGGGGCACCGGGGAGCTGTTTTTT. It codes for CASSQQGGRGTGELFF.

This clonotype was found many times. The chain has TRBV5-1 and TRBJ2-2; D remains unclear. This CDR3 comprises 13 residues. The V end lost 4 bases, the J end lost 3 bases, and 7 bases lay between the germline ends. Germline V CDR1 and CDR2: SGHRS, YFSETQ. DNA for the CDR3: TGCGCCAGCAGCGGGCCTCACACCGGGGAGCTGTTTTTT. The encoded protein is CASSGPHTGELFF.

This clonotype has a handful of counts. The rearrangement joins TRBV20-1 to TRBJ1-2; TRBD1 aligns across 7 bases. Germline CDR1 DFQATT, CDR2 SNEGSKA (reference sequence). The CDR3 length is 14 residues. With 4 bases clipped from V and 2 bases from J, the junction kept 7 bases outside the gene matches. The CDR3 bases are TGCAGTGCTACCCTACAGGGGATCAACTATGGCTACACCTTC. It specifies CSATLQGINYGYTF.

The chain carries TRBV5-1 and TRBJ2-3; D gene ambiguous. Between the trimmed V and J ends, which lost 5 bases and 0 bases, there was a span of 13 bases. CDR1 SGHRS and CDR2 YFSETQ come from the germline V gene. This CDR3 has 15 residues. CDR3 protein: CASSPLITSTDTQYF. The CDR3 DNA reads as TGCGCCAGCAGTCCACTAATTACTAGCACAGATACGCAGTATTTT.

CDR3 loop: CSVGTGGSYEQYF. The CDR3 DNA is TGCAGCGTCGGGACAGGGGGTTCTTACGAGCAGTACTTC. The J gene is TRBJ2-7, the V gene TRBV29-1; 11 bases map to TRBD1. The germline CDR1 and CDR2 sequences are SQVTM and ANQGSEA. Trimming at V came to 6 bases and at J to 4 bases, leaving 5 bases not matched to a gene. CDR3 length: 13 amino acids.